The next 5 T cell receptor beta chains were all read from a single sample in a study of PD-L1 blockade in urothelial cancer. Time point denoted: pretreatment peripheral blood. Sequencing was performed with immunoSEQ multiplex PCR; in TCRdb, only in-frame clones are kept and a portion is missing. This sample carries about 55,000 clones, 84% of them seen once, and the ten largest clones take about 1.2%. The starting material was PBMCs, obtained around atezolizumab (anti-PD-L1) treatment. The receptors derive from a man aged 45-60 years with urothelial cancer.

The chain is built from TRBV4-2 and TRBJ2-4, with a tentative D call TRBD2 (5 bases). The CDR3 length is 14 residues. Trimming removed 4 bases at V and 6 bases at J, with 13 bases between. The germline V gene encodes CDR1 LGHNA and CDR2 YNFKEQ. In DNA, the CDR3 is TGTGCCAGCAGCCGCGGGTTCGTTGGAAACATTCAGTACTTC. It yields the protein CASSRGFVGNIQYF.

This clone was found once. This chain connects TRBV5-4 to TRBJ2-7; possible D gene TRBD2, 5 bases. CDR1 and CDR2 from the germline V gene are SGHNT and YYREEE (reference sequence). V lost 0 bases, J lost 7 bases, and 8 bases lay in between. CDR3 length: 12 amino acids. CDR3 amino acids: CASSLVAGEQYF. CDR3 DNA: TGTGCCAGCAGCTTGGTCGCGGGTGAGCAGTACTTC.

This CDR3 reads CASSLNYEQYF. The CDR3, as DNA: TGCGCCAGCAGTTTAAACTACGAGCAGTACTTC. The chain links TRBV23-1 to TRBJ2-7; D not certain. TRBV23-1 is annotated as an ORF whose role is uncertain. CDR3 length: 11 amino acids. Trimming cost V 5 bases and J 3 bases, with 5 bases left between them.

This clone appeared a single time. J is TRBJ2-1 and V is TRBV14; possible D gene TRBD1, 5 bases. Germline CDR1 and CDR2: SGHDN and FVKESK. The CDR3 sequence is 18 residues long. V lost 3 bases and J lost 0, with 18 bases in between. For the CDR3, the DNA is TGTGCCAGCAGCCACTCGCCCCGACAGCTCCTCTCCTACAATGAGCAGTTCTTC. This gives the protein CASSHSPRQLLSYNEQFF.

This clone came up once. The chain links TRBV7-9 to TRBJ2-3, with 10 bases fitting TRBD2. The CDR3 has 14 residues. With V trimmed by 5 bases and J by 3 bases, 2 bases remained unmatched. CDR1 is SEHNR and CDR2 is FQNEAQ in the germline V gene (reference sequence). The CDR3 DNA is TGTGCCAGCAGCCCGGGACTAGCGACAGATACGCAGTATTTT. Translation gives CASSPGLATDTQYF.